The present TCR beta chain was sequenced within a study of Graves' ophthalmopathy and Graves' hyperthyroidism (dated by TCRdb to 2017 to 2018). Background on the whole study: Peripheral blood was collected at initial diagnosis, before any treatment. The study used signatures of the TCR beta repertoire to tell Graves' ophthalmopathy apart from Graves' hyperthyroidism and to predict which patients would progress to ophthalmopathy. In total, some 140 blood samples were TCR-sequenced: 40 to 45 ophthalmopathy, over 70 hyperthyroidism and some 17 hyperthyroidism-to-ophthalmopathy patients. To explore V-J signatures that separate ophthalmopathy from hyperthyroidism, a discovery set of approximately 100 patients was enrolled, consisting of roughly 45 with ophthalmopathy and some 59 with stable hyperthyroidism. The independent validation cohort included approximately 19 hyperthyroidism patients plus 17 patients who later progressed from hyperthyroidism to ophthalmopathy. In a handful of hyperthyroidism patients, the T-cell repertoires found in thyroid tissue were compared with those found in blood. Following sampling, methimazole starting at 30 mg daily was administered to hyperthyroidism patients, and high-dose intravenous methylprednisolone was administered to ophthalmopathy patients. The 75 to 100 discovery patients were divided at random into training and test sets in a 7:3 ratio. Beyond this particular receptor, the publication reports: No statistical method was used to predetermine the sample size, and group allocation was not hidden from the investigators. In validation, the model predicted ophthalmopathy progression with about 71% sensitivity and approximately 75% specificity; fewer than 15 predicted patients were CT-confirmed with GO in a median of 6.5 months. Ophthalmopathy was separated from stable hyperthyroidism by the 13-signature model with 87.88% sensitivity and 81% to 83% specificity in cross-validation and with 80%/75% in the test set. Most expanded thyroid clonotypes with a frequency above 0.001 also appeared in blood, which suggests that blood repertoires may reflect the immune response in the thyroid.

About this clonotype: This receptor's antigen is unknown. Within one base of it there is no much larger clone, and no base qualities were kept.

For repertoire sequencing, TCR beta CDR3 regions were amplified from RNA transcripts. A first-round RT-PCR used HTBI primers with the Qiagen OneStep RT-PCR kit, followed by a second-round multiplex PCR, size selection and purification. Libraries were sequenced on an Illumina HiSeq2000 using paired-end 100 bp reads. The authors processed their data as follows. SOAPnuke was used to process the reads, throwing out any read that had adapters, had uncalled bases, had a mean Phred below 15, or lacked an exact constant-primer or identifier match. COPE v1.2.5 was used to merge the high-quality paired reads. Clonotypes were defined as unique nucleotide sequences and were aligned to IMGT TRB V, D and J references using MiTCR v1.1. Analysis was restricted to V-J combinations with a frequency above 0.0001, which covered roughly 99% of repertoires. A TCR clonal expansion and chaos score per V-J combination was defined as the ratio of F50 clonal expansion to chaos observed in the TCRdist matrix. Welch's t-statistics and random forest were used to reduce the features to approximately 13 V-J combinations, which were then used as input to a naive Bayes classifier. The Morisita-Horn index was used to measure how similar the thyroid and blood repertoires were. The public reads were reanalyzed by TCRdb: fastp trimming at Q25, MiXCR alignment, in-frame beta chains only. Records with the same CDR3 protein are collapsed into one entry carrying the most frequent genes and DNA. TCRdb, not the authors, supplied the V and J calls. Within this sample are under 200,000 distinct CDR3 sequences, with 30% to 45% of them counted one time only. The top ten clonotypes cover about 5.8% of the sample.

Ophthalmopathy patients had moderately to severely active disease, Clinical Activity Score of at least 3, NOSPECS grade of at least 4, and disease duration under 3 months. Anyone with other autoimmune diseases, uncontrolled infections, pregnancy or lactation was excluded from the study. Clinical symptoms, serum thyroxine, TRAb, thyroid ultrasound and orbital computed tomography formed the basis of the diagnosis. Using Ficoll-Paque density gradient centrifugation, PBMCs were isolated from about 10 ml of fresh peripheral blood. Total RNA was extracted using Trizol reagent, and RNA quality was checked on an Agilent 2100 Bioanalyzer. The clonotype was recovered from a woman aged 40 to 49 with Graves' ophthalmopathy. Donor details come from another sample of the same person, matched by shared clones. Sequences were obtained from peripheral blood.

The DNA reads TGCAGCGTTCGTGACAGGGGGGAGACCCAGTACTTC. It codes for CSVRDRGETQYF. The chain was built from TRBV29-1 and TRBJ2-5; 9 bases in the junction line up with TRBD1. Germline trimming amounts to 5 bases on V and 5 bases on J, with 3 as the count of junction bases outside the gene matches. From the germline V gene, CDR1 is SQVTM and CDR2 is ANQGSEA. Including cysteine and phenylalanine, the CDR3 has 12 amino acids. Only CDR3 DNA remains: 36 bases, in frame from the first base.